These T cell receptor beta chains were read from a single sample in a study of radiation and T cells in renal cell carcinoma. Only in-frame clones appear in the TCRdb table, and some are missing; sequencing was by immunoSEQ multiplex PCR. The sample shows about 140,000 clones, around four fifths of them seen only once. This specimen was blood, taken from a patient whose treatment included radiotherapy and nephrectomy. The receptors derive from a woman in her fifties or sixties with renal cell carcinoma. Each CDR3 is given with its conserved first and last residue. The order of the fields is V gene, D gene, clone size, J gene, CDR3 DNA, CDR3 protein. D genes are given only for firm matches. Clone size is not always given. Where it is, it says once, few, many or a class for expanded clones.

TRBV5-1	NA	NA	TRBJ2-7	TGCGCCAGCAGCTTGGTTACAGGCGGGACAGAGGCCTACGAGCAGTACTTC	CASSLVTGGTEAYEQYF
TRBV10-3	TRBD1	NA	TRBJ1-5	TGTGCCATCAGCGCAGGGGGGATTAATCAGCCCCAGCATTTT	CAISAGGINQPQHF
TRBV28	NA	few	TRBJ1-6	TGTGCCACCAGGGAGGGGGGAAATTCACCCCTCCACTTT	CATREGGNSPLHF
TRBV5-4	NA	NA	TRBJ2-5	TGTGCCAGCAGCTTGTGGGGCCCACGGGCGGAGACCCAGTACTTC	CASSLWGPRAETQYF
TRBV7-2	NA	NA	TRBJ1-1	TGTGCCAGCAGCTTGATGAGGGCTCAAGCTTTCTTT	CASSLMRAQAFF
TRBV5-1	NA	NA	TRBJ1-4	TGCGCCAGCAGCTTGGGACGTACCCTTGGGGAAAAACTGTTTTTT	CASSLGRTLGEKLFF
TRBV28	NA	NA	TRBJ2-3	TGTGCCAGCACCTCCACTCTCACAGATACGCAGTATTTT	CASTSTLTDTQYF
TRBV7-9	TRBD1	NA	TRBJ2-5	TGTGCCAGCAGCCATTCAGGGGGCGGACAAGAGACCCAGTACTTC	CASSHSGGGQETQYF
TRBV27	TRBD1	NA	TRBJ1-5	TGTGCCAGCAGTTTATCATCGAGGGGGCCTCAGCCCCAGCATTTT	CASSLSSRGPQPQHF
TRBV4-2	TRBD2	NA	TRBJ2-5	TGTGCCAGCAGCAAAGCGGGAGAAGGGCAAGAGACCCAGTACTTC	CASSKAGEGQETQYF
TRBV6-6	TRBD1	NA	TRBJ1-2	TGTGCCAGCAGGGTACAGGGGATCATAGGGGGCTACACCTTC	CASRVQGIIGGYTF
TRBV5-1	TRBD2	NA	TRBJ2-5	TGCGCCAGCAGCTTGGTTGCGGGAGGGCAGGAGACCCAGTACTTC	CASSLVAGGQETQYF
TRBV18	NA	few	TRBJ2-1	TGTGCCAGCTCACCAATGCAGACTAGGACAAATGAGCAGTTCTTC	CASSPMQTRTNEQFF
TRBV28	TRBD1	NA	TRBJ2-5	TGTGCCAGCGCGGGACAGGGATCCCAAGAGACCCAGTACTTC	CASAGQGSQETQYF
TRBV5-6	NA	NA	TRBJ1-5	TGTGCCAGCAGCGCGACGGGGTTTCGGAGCAATCAGCCCCAGCATTTT	CASSATGFRSNQPQHF
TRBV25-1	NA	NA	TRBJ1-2	TGTGCCAGCAGGCAATCTGCTAACTATGGCTACACCTTC	CASRQSANYGYTF
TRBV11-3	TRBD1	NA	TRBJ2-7	TGTGCCAGCAGCCGAGACAGGGCCTACGAGCAGTACTTC	CASSRDRAYEQYF
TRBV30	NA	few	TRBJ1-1	TGTGCCTGGGGGCTTATGAACACTGAAGCTTTCTTT	CAWGLMNTEAFF
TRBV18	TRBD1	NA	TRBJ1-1	TGTGCCAGCTCACCTCAACAGGGGGGGAACACTGAAGCTTTCTTT	CASSPQQGGNTEAFF
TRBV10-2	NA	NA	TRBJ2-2	TGCGCCAGCAGGGCAGGACAGAACACCGGGGAGCTGTTTTTT	CASRAGQNTGELFF
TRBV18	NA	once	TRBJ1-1	TGTGCCAGCTCCCCGTCAGGGACTCGGAGATCCACTGAAGCTTTCTTT	CASSPSGTRRSTEAFF
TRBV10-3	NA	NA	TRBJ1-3	TGTGCCATCAGTGCACCGATCTCTGGAAACACCATATATTTT	CAISAPISGNTIYF
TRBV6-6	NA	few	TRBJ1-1	TGTGCCAGCAGTTACGAGGGGCGGAACACTGAAGCTTTCTTT	CASSYEGRNTEAFF
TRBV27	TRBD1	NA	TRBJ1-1	TGTGCCAGCAGTCGGACAGGAGATGAAGCTTTCTTT	CASSRTGDEAFF
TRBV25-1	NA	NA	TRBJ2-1	TGTGCCAGCAGTCGGCTAGAGAGAACGGATGAGCAGTTCTTC	CASSRLERTDEQFF
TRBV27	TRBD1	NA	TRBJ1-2	TGTGCCAGCAGTTCGGGACAGTGGGTTGGCTACACCTTC	CASSSGQWVGYTF
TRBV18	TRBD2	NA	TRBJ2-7	TGTGCCAGCTCACCTCTAAGCGGGAGCGACGAGCAGTACTTC	CASSPLSGSDEQYF
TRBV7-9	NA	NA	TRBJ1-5	TGTGCCAGCAGCCCCAACGACTCGCCCCAGCATTTT	CASSPNDSPQHF
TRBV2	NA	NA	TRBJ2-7	TGTGCCAGCGAGGTGGGCACGAGCTACGAGCAGTACTTC	CASEVGTSYEQYF
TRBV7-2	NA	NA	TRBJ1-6	TGTGCCAGCAGCTTAGGACTCCAGGCATATAATTCACCCCTCCACTTT	CASSLGLQAYNSPLHF
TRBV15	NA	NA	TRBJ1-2	TGTGCCACCAGCAGAGATCCCGTAATGTCGGAGCAGGCTAACTATGGCTACACCTTC	CATSRDPVMSEQANYGYTF
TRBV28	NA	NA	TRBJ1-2	TGTGCCAGCAGCTATTTGGGAGGCTACACCTTC	CASSYLGGYTF
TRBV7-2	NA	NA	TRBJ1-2	TGTGCCAGCAGCTCAGGAAGGGAACTTTTCTATGGCTACACCTTC	CASSSGRELFYGYTF
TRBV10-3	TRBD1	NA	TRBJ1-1	TGTGCCATCAATAGGGACAGGGGGGAGACTGAAGCTTTCTTT	CAINRDRGETEAFF
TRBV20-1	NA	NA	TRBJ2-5	TGCAGTGTGGACACTCAAGAGACCCAGTACTTC	CSVDTQETQYF
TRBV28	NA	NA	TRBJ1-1	TGTGCCAGCAGTTTAGTCGGAAACAGGGTCAACACTGAAGCTTTCTTT	CASSLVGNRVNTEAFF
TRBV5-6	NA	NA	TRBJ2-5	TGTGCCAGCAGCCCGGACTCACAAGAGACCCAGTACTTC	CASSPDSQETQYF
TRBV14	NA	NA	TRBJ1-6	TGTGCCAGCAGCCAGGAGTCGAATAATTCACCCCTCCACTTT	CASSQESNNSPLHF